This is a list of T cell receptor beta chains from one sample in a study of cytomegalovirus exposure and HLA in healthy donors. TCRdb's table, derived via immunoSEQ multiplex PCR, lists solely in-frame clones and lacks some. The table includes approximately 220,000 clones, more than 65% detected once. Sample: PBMCs. Receptors were obtained from a man between 18 and 29 years old in good health and CMV-seronegative. The CDR3 runs from the conserved cysteine through the conserved F or W. A D gene is named only where the DNA matches it firmly. Expanded clones get a size class; other rows say once, few or many, or leave the size out.

>TRBJ1-6|TRBV25-1|.|.
TGTGCCAGCAGTGAATCGGTCCGAGGGAGATCACCCCTCCACTTT
CASSESVRGRSPLHF
>TRBJ2-7|TRBV28|.|.
TGTGCCAGCAAGGATTCAGGACAGCGGTACGAGCAGTACTTC
CASKDSGQRYEQYF
>TRBJ2-7|TRBV5-4|few|TRBD1
TGTGCCAGCAGCCCACCGGGACAGGGCTACGAGCAGTACTTC
CASSPPGQGYEQYF
>TRBJ1-3|TRBV27|.|TRBD1
TGTGCCAGCAGCCGCCTGGGACAGGGTACCTCTGGAAACACCATATATTTT
CASSRLGQGTSGNTIYF
>TRBJ2-1|TRBV4-2|.|TRBD1
TGTGCCAGCAGCCACAGGACAGGGGACAATGAGCAGTTCTTC
CASSHRTGDNEQFF
>TRBJ2-1|TRBV18|.|TRBD2
TGTGCCAGCTCACCGGGACTAGCGGGAGGATCGAGAAATGAGCAGTTCTTC
CASSPGLAGGSRNEQFF
>TRBJ1-2|TRBV27|.|.
TGTGCCAGCAGTTTTACCAGGGTTCATGGCTACACCTTC
CASSFTRVHGYTF
>TRBJ1-1|TRBV2|.|TRBD1
TGTGCCACCAAAGACAGGGGGCAGGGGGCTTTCTTT
CATKDRGQGAFF
>TRBJ2-1|TRBV5-4|.|.
TGTGCCAGCAGCCCCGACAAGGGGTTCGTTGGAGATGAGCAGTTCTTC
CASSPDKGFVGDEQFF
>TRBJ1-1|TRBV28|.|TRBD1
TGTGCCAGCGGCTTCTGGACAGGGCCTCTTAACACTGAAGCTTTCTTT
CASGFWTGPLNTEAFF
>TRBJ2-1|TRBV6-1|.|.
TGTGCCAGCAGTAGAGGGAGTCGGAATGAGCAGTTCTTC
CASSRGSRNEQFF
>TRBJ2-3|TRBV29-1|few|TRBD1
TGCAGCGTTGAAGCTCGGCCTACAGGGGGCAGGACAGATACGCAGTATTTT
CSVEARPTGGRTDTQYF